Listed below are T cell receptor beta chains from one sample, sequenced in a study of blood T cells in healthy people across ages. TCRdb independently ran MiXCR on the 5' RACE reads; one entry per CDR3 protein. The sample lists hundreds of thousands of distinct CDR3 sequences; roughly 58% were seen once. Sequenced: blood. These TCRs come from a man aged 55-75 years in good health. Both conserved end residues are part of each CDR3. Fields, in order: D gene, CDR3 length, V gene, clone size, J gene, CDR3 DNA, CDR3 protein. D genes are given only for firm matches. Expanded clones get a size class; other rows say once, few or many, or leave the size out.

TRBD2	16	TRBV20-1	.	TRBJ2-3	TGCAGTGCTGACGGGACTAGCGGGGGGCGCACAGATACGCAGTATTTT	CSADGTSGGRTDTQYF
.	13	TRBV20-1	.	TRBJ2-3	TGCAGTGCTGTGGCCCCCAGCACAGATACGCAGTATTTT	CSAVAPSTDTQYF
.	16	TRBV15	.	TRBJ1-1	TGTGCCACCAGCAGCCCCAAAAACATTCGAGGCGCTGAAGCTTTCTTT	CATSSPKNIRGAEAFF
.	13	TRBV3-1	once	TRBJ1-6	TGTGCCAGCAGCCAATCCAGTAATTCACCCCTCCACTTT	CASSQSSNSPLHF
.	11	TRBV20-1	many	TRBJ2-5	TGCAGTGCTAGAGATCTAGAGACCCAGTACTTC	CSARDLETQYF
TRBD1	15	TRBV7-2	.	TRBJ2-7	TGTGCCAGCAGCCCTGGACAGGGTGGGGTCTACGAGCAGTACTTC	CASSPGQGGVYEQYF
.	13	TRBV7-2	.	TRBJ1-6	TGTGCCAGCAGCCAAATGGCGAATTCACCCCTCCACTTT	CASSQMANSPLHF
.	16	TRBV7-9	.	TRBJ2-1	TGTGCCAGCAGCTTAACCCAGAAGAGCTCCTACAATGAGCAGTTCTTC	CASSLTQKSSYNEQFF
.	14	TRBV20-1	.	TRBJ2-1	TGCAGTGCTCCCCTAGGGACCTGGTCCACTGAGCAGTTCTTC	CSAPLGTWSTEQFF
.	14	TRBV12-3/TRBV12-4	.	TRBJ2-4	TGCGCCAGCAGCTTGGGGAGTGGCAAAAACATTCAGTACTTC	CASSLGSGKNIQYF
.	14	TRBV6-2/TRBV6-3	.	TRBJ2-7	TGTGCCAGCAGGCCGACAGGAGGAACCTACGAGCAGTACTTC	CASRPTGGTYEQYF
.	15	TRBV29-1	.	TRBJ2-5	TGCGGCGTTGTAACACAGGGATTTTCTGCAGAGACCCAGTACTTC	CGVVTQGFSAETQYF
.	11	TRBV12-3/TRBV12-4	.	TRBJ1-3	TGTGCCAGCAGTTCCCAGGACACCATATATTTT	CASSSQDTIYF
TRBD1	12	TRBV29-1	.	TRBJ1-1	TGCAGCGGACAGGGGTTGAACACTGAAGCTTTCTTT	CSGQGLNTEAFF
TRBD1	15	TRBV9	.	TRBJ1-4	TGTGCCAGCAGCGTGGGGACAGGGGGTGTTGAAAAACTGTTTTTT	CASSVGTGGVEKLFF
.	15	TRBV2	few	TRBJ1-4	TGTGCCAGCAGTGCTCGGCCCTCAACTAATGAAAAACTGTTTTTT	CASSARPSTNEKLFF